Following are 10 T cell receptor beta chains from one sample sequenced in a study of blood T cells in healthy people across ages. The use of a sample-barcoded 5' primer and a J-beta primer mix characterized a second PCR of 7 to 11 cycles. TCRdb passed the 5' RACE reads through MiXCR, listing each CDR3 protein once. This table has around 650,000 distinct CDR3 sequences, around 43% appearing once. The material sequenced was blood. Receptors originate from an elderly man in good health.

The genes are TRBV20-1 and TRBJ2-1; no definite D call. The germline CDR1 and CDR2 sequences are DFQATT and SNEGSKA (reference sequence). The CDR3 consists of 12 residues. Trimming pared 6 bases from V and 5 bases from J, leaving 11 bases between. CDR3 amino acids: CSAAGLDNEQFF. CDR3 DNA: TGCAGTGCGGCCGGGCTAGACAATGAGCAGTTCTTC.

This clonotype was seen more than once but under ten times. This chain uses TRBV7-2 with TRBJ2-1, with 9 bases lining up with TRBD2. The germline V gene has CDR1 SGHTA and CDR2 FQGNSA. This CDR3 is built from 16 residues. Trimming cost V 0 bases and J 8 bases; bases outside gene matches: 8. Written as DNA, the CDR3 is TGTGCCAGCAGCTTAGCGAGGCTAGCGGGAAGGGATGAGCAGTTCTTC. Its translation is CASSLARLAGRDEQFF.

The sample holds a few counts of this clonotype. The CDR3 DNA reads as TGCAGCGTCCGGACAGGTGGCTACACCTTC. It yields the protein CSVRTGGYTF. This chain joins TRBV29-1 and TRBJ1-2, with 7 bases fitting TRBD1. Germline loops: CDR1 SQVTM, CDR2 ANQGSEA. CDR3 length: 10 amino acids. With V trimmed by 6 bases and J by 7 bases, 2 bases remained unmatched.

The J gene is TRBJ1-1, the V gene TRBV6-5; 11 bases match TRBD1. Germline lookup yields CDR1 MNHEY and CDR2 SVGAGI. V gave up 2 bases and J gave up 11 bases; unmatched junction bases: 10. This CDR3 spans 15 amino acids. CDR3 region: CASSYAPRTGGEAFF. CDR3 coding DNA: TGTGCCAGCAGTTACGCACCCAGGACAGGGGGCGAGGCTTTCTTT.

The CDR3 DNA sequence: TGTGCCAGCAGCCAAGATAGGTCGCGGTGGGAGACCCAGTACTTC. Its translation: CASSQDRSRWETQYF. The chain carries TRBV14 and TRBJ2-5; no firm D call. This CDR3 comprises 15 residues. V lost 0 bases and J 5 bases, leaving 13 bases between the germline ends. Germline assignment: CDR1 SGHDN and CDR2 FVKESK.

The V gene is TRBV7-3, the J gene TRBJ2-2, with D possibly matching TRBD2 (6 bases). Germline values: CDR1 SGHTA, CDR2 FQGTGA. The CDR3 loop spans 17 amino acids. V lost 0 bases, J lost 7 bases, and 18 bases lay in between. The DNA of the CDR3 is TGTGCCAGCAGCTTAACACGGGGTGGCGGGAATGGCGGGGAGCTGTTTTTT. It encodes CASSLTRGGGNGGELFF.

V gene TRBV12-3 or TRBV12-4 combines with J gene TRBJ2-5; the match to TRBD1 covers 12 bases. The V and J ends lost 4 bases and 5 bases, in that order; junction bases with no gene match: 17. The CDR3 has 19 amino acids. In DNA, the CDR3 is TGTGCCAGCAGTTCCTCCGGGACAGGGGGCGCACATGGAGGGGAGACCCAGTACTTC. Protein: CASSSSGTGGAHGGETQYF.

This chain links TRBV27 with TRBJ2-5; possibly TRBD2 for D (5 bases). V was trimmed by 5 bases and J by 11 bases, leaving 15 bases between them. CDR3 length equals 12 residues. Germline V CDR1 and CDR2: MNHEY, SMNVEV (reference sequence). CDR3 sequence (DNA): TGTGCCAGCAGTACCCCGTTGGGAGAGCAGTACTTC. Translated, it gives CASSTPLGEQYF.

This clonotype was seen a few times. The chain recombines TRBV6-2 or TRBV6-3 with TRBJ1-1; no reliable D call. Germline V gene sequence: CDR1 MNHEY, CDR2 SVGEGT. Between the trimmed V and J ends, which lost 2 bases and 7 bases, there was a span of 5 bases. The CDR3 loop spans 11 amino acids. The DNA of the CDR3 is TGTGCCAGCAGTTACGCAGGTGAAGCTTTCTTT. This gives the protein CASSYAGEAFF.

V gene TRBV20-1 combines with J gene TRBJ2-5, with 7 positions matching TRBD1. J lost 3 bases, V lost 6 bases, and 7 bases had no gene match. CDR1 and CDR2 (germline): DFQATT, SNEGSKA (reference sequence). There are 13 residues in the CDR3. CDR3 residues: CSADLGQEETQYF. In DNA form, the CDR3 reads TGCAGTGCCGACCTAGGACAGGAAGAGACCCAGTACTTC.